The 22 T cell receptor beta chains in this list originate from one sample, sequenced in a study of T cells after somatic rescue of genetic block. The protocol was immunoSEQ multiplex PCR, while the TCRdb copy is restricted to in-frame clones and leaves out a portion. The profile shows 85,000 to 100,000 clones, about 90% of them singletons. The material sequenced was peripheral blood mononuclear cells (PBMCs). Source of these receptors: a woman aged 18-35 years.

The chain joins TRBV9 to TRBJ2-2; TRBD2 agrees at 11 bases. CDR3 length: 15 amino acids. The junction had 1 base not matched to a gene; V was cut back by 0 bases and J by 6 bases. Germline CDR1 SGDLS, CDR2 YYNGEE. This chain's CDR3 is CASSVVTSGAGELFF. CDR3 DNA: TGTGCCAGCAGCGTAGTGACTAGCGGGGCCGGGGAGCTGTTTTTT.

The CDR3 coding sequence is TGTGCCAGCAGTTTACAACAGGGATCCGAGCAGTACTTC. Protein sequence: CASSLQQGSEQYF. This chain links TRBV28 with TRBJ2-7; a weak D match, TRBD1 (6 bases). In germline, CDR1 is MDHEN, CDR2 SYDVKM. The CDR3 is 13 amino acids. The V end was cut by 2 bases, the J end by 6 bases, with 11 bases between.

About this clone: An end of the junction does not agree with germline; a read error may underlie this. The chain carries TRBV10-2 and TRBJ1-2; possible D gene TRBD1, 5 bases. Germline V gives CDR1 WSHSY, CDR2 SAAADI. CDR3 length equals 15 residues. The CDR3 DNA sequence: TGCGCCAGTAGTGATTGGGGCCCCATTAACTATGGCTACACCTTC. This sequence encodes CASSDWGPINYGYTF.

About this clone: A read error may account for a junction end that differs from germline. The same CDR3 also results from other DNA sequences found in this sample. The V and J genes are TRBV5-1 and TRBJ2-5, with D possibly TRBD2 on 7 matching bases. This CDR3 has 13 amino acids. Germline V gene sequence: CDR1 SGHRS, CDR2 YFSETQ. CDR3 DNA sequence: TGCGCCAGCAGTTTGGGAGGGGGAGAGACCCAGTACTTC. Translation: CASSLGGGETQYF.

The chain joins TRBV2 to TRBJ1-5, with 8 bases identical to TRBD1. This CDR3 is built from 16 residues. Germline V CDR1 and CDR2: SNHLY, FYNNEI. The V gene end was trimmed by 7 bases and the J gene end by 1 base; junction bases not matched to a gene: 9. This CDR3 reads CASNRQGAWSNQPQHF. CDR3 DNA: TGTGCCAGCAACCGGCAGGGGGCATGGAGCAATCAGCCCCAGCATTTT.

The CDR3, as DNA: TGTGCCAGCAGCTTGTTCCCGCCGCGGGGCACAGATACGCAGTATTTT. Its translation is CASSLFPPRGTDTQYF. The chain links TRBV5-6 to TRBJ2-3, with D perhaps TRBD2 (5 bases). This CDR3 comprises 16 residues. The V end lost 1 base, the J end lost 1 base, and 13 bases lay between the germline ends. In germline, CDR1 is SGHDT, CDR2 YYEEEE. The full variable domain, in which reference TRBV5-6 and TRBJ2-3 provide the parts outside the CDR3, is DAGVTQSPTHLIKTRGQQVTLRCSPKSGHDTVSWYQQALGQGPQFIFQYYEEEERQRGNFPDRFSGHQFPNYSSELNVNALLLGDSALYLCASSLFPPRGTDTQYFGPGTRLTVL.

CDR3 DNA sequence: TGTGCCAGCTCACCGAGAATTCCGGGCGGGAGGGACACCGGGGAGCTGTTTTTT. This codes for CASSPRIPGGRDTGELFF. The chain has TRBV18 and TRBJ2-2; 9 positions agree with TRBD2. Trimming at V came to 3 bases and at J to 3 bases, leaving 11 bases not matched to a gene. CDR1 and CDR2 from the germline V gene are KGHSH and LQKENI. This CDR3 has 18 amino acids.

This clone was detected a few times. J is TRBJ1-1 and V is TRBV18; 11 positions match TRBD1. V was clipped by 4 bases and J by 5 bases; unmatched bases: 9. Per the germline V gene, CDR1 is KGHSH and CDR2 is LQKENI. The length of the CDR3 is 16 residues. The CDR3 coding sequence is TGTGCCAGCTCACGAGGGACAGGGGGTAGGCAAACTGAAGCTTTCTTT. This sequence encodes CASSRGTGGRQTEAFF.

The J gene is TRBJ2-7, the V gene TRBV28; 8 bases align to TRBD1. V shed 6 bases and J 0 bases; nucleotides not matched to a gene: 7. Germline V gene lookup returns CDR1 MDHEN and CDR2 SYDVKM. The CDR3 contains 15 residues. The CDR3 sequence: CASRMGDRSSYEQYF. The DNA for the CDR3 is TGTGCCAGCAGGATGGGGGACAGGAGCTCCTACGAGCAGTACTTC.

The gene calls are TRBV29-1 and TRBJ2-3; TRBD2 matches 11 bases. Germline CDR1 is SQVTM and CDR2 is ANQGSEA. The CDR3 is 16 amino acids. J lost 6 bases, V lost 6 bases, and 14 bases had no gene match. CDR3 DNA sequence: TGCAGCGTGGCACCGGGTAGCGGGAGGGCGAAGGATACGCAGTATTTT. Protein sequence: CSVAPGSGRAKDTQYF.

CDR3 sequence: CASGPRGANTGELFF. The CDR3 DNA is TGTGCTAGTGGTCCGAGGGGAGCGAACACCGGGGAGCTGTTTTTT. V and J are TRBV12-5 and TRBJ2-2; D could derive from TRBD1 or TRBD2 (5 bases each). Germline CDR1 reads LGHNT; CDR2 reads FRNRAP. The CDR3 sequence is 15 residues long. Trimming removed 5 bases at V and 0 bases at J, with 10 bases between.

The CDR3 here is CASSPLRTDTQYF. CDR3 bases: TGTGCCAGCAGCCCCCTTCGCACAGATACGCAGTATTTT. The rearrangement links TRBV14 to TRBJ2-3; D is unclear. This CDR3 region has 13 residues. Germline CDR1 reads SGHDN; CDR2 reads FVKESK. V shed 4 bases and J shed 1 base, with 6 bases lying between them.

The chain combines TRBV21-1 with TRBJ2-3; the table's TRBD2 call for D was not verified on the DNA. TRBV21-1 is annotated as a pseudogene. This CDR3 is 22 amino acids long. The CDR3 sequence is CASSKGRSGRGKLAGSTDTQYF. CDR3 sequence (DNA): TGTGCCAGCAGCAAAGGACGGTCAGGCAGGGGAAAACTAGCGGGAAGCACAGATACGCAGTATTTT.

The DNA of the CDR3 is TGTGCCAGCAGGTCCACCGGGACAGGGCGTAACGAGCAGTACTTC. Translation gives CASRSTGTGRNEQYF. V usage is TRBV2 and J usage is TRBJ2-7, with 9 bases aligning to TRBD1. V lost 6 bases to trimming and J lost 5 bases; unmatched junction nucleotides: 11. The CDR3 spans 15 residues. Germline lookup yields CDR1 SNHLY and CDR2 FYNNEI.

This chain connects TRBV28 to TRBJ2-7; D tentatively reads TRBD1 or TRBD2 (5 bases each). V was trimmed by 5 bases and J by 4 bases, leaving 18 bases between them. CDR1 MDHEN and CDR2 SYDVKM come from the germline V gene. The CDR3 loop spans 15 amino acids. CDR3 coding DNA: TGTGCCAGCAGTCCCCCCCCGGGACGGTCTTACGAGCAGTACTTC. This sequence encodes CASSPPPGRSYEQYF.

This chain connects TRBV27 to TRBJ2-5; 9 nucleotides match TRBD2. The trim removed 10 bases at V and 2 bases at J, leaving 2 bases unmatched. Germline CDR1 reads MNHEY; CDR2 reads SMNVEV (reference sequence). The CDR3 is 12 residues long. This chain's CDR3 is CATGLAQETQYF. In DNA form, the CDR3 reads TGTGCCACGGGACTAGCACAAGAGACCCAGTACTTC.

The CDR3 DNA follows: TGTGCCAGCAGTTTGAACACTGAAGCTTTCTTT. Protein: CASSLNTEAFF. V is TRBV5-4 and J is TRBJ1-1; the D is unclear. The CDR3 spans 11 residues. V lost 5 bases, J lost 0 bases, and 2 bases lay in between. CDR1 SGHNT and CDR2 YYREEE come from the germline V gene (reference sequence).

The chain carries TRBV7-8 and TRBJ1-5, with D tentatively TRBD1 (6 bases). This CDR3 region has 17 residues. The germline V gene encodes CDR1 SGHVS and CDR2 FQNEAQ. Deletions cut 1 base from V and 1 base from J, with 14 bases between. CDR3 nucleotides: TGTGCCAGCAGCTTAGGGCAGGGGACGGGGAGCAATCAGCCCCAGCATTTT. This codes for CASSLGQGTGSNQPQHF.

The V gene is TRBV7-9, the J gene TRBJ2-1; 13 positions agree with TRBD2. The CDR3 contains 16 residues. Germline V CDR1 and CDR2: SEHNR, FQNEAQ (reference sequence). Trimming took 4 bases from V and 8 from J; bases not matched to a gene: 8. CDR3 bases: TGTGCCAGCAGCTCGACTAGCGGGGGGCCCACGGATGAGCAGTTCTTC. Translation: CASSSTSGGPTDEQFF.

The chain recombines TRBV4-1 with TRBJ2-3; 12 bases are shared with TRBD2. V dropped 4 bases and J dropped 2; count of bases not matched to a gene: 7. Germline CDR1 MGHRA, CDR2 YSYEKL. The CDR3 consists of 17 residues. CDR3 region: CASSRLLAGGNTDTQYF. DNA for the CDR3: TGCGCCAGCAGCCGATTACTAGCGGGAGGAAACACAGATACGCAGTATTTT.

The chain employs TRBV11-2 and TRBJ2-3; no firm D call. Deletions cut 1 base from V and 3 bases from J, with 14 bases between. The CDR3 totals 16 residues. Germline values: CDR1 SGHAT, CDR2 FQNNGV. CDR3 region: CASSLVGRLPTDTQYF. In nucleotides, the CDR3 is TGTGCCAGCAGCTTAGTAGGACGCCTCCCGACAGATACGCAGTATTTT.

In DNA form, the CDR3 reads TGTGCCAGTAGTATAGTAGGCGGGAGTCCCTACAATGAGCAGTTCTTC. Translation: CASSIVGGSPYNEQFF. The rearrangement links TRBV19 to TRBJ2-1; TRBD2 aligns across 7 bases. From germline, CDR1 is LNHDA and CDR2 SQIVND (reference sequence). CDR3 length: 16 amino acids. Trimming cost V 1 base and J 2 bases; bases outside gene matches: 5.